One sample yielded the 8 T cell receptor beta chains listed below, sequenced in a study of CD8 T cells in Susac syndrome. Random-hexamer reverse transcription was applied to about 0.45 to 1 ug RNA. TCRdb reprocessed the immunoSEQ multiplex PCR reads via MiXCR and lists one record per CDR3 protein. Of approximately 300,000 distinct CDR3 sequences listed, approximately 91% were seen once; the top ten hold less than 0.2%. The sample comprised CD8+ T cells from PBMCs. The receptors originated from a human donor with multiple sclerosis.

V is TRBV4-3 and J is TRBJ2-3; 8 bases map to TRBD2. There are 16 residues in the CDR3. Germline V gene data show CDR1 as LGHNA and CDR2 as YSLEER. Trimming at V came to 4 bases and at J to 3 bases, leaving 9 bases not matched to a gene. CDR3 bases: TGCGCCAGCAGCCTCGAGGCGGGGGGCGGGACAGATACGCAGTATTTT. Protein sequence: CASSLEAGGGTDTQYF.

The chain combines TRBV25-1 with TRBJ2-5; D possibly corresponds to TRBD1 (6 bases). V gave up 4 bases and J gave up 1 base, with 16 bases separating them. CDR1 MGHDK and CDR2 SYGVNS come from the germline V gene. This CDR3 is built from 16 residues. The CDR3 nucleotides read TGTGCCAGCAGTGCGTACTCGTCAGGGGTCCAAGAGACCCAGTACTTC. This encodes CASSAYSSGVQETQYF.

Here the CDR3 reads CAISMSTDTQYF. The CDR3, as DNA: TGTGCCATCAGTATGAGTACAGATACGCAGTATTTT. The V and J genes are TRBV10-3 and TRBJ2-3; unclear D gene. The CDR3 sequence is 12 residues long. The V end was cut by 5 bases, the J end by 3 bases, with 6 bases between. The germline gives CDR1 ENHRY, CDR2 SYGVKD.

This clonotype has just one count. This chain connects TRBV7-8 to TRBJ1-1, with a possible D match to TRBD1 (5 bases). The V and J ends lost 4 bases and 1 base respectively, with 13 bases between them. CDR3 size: 15 residues. The germline gives CDR1 SGHVS, CDR2 FQNEAQ. DNA for the CDR3: TGTGCCAGCAGCTCGCCGGGACGAAAGAACACTGAAGCTTTCTTT. As protein: CASSSPGRKNTEAFF. The variable domain in full, with the rest retrieved from reference TRBV7-8 and TRBJ1-1, is GAGVSQSPRYKVAKRGQDVALRCDPISGHVSLFWYQQALGQGPEFLTYFQNEAQLDKSGLPSDRFFAERPEGSVSTLKIQRTQQEDSAVYLCASSSPGRKNTEAFFGQGTRLTVV.

This clonotype was detected once. The CDR3 region is CSVDGVDRAELETQYF. CDR3 DNA sequence: TGCAGCGTTGATGGCGTAGACAGGGCCGAGTTGGAGACCCAGTACTTC. The chain joins TRBV29-1 to TRBJ2-5; 7 bases are shared with TRBD1. The CDR3 runs 16 residues. The junction had 15 bases not matched to a gene; V was cut back by 3 bases and J by 5 bases. CDR1 and CDR2 (germline): SQVTM, ANQGSEA.

This chain joins TRBV2 and TRBJ1-1; D unresolved. V was pared by 5 bases and J by 5 bases, with 15 bases between. The germline gives CDR1 SNHLY, CDR2 FYNNEI. The CDR3 totals 14 residues. CDR3 DNA sequence: TGTGCCAGCAGTAGGGCGAAGGGCAGAACTGAAGCTTTCTTT. Its protein is CASSRAKGRTEAFF.

The CDR3 region is CASSPQGGETQYF. The CDR3, as DNA: TGTGCCAGCAGCCCACAGGGGGGAGAGACCCAGTACTTC. The V and J genes are TRBV13 and TRBJ2-5; TRBD1 aligns across 8 bases. V was clipped by 5 bases and J by 4 bases; unmatched bases: 3. This CDR3 region has 13 residues. Germline V gene data show CDR1 as PRHDT and CDR2 as FYEKMQ (reference sequence).

V gene TRBV10-1 combines with J gene TRBJ2-1; D is possibly TRBD2 (6 bases). Germline V gene lookup returns CDR1 WNHNN and CDR2 SYGVQD (reference sequence). The CDR3 covers 12 residues. V lost 3 bases and J lost 14, with 14 bases in between. For the CDR3, the DNA is TGCGCCAGCAGTGACGGGGGTCCTATGGAGTTCTTC. Protein sequence: CASSDGGPMEFF.